The source of this TCR beta chain is a study of T cell responses to AZD1222 COVID-19 vaccine. About the research overall: Pooled together were second doses at about 4 or about 12 weeks. Study findings and constraints: The breadth and depth of Spike-specific TCRs increased once two AZD1222 doses had been given. After the peak T cell response, and only then, were repertoires sampled.

Sequenced by immunoSEQ multiplex PCR; TCRdb stores in-frame clones only, minus some. The sample consists of 120,000 or so clones, about 88% of them appearing once. In the case of this clone: The antigen remains unidentified.

The V gene's germline CDR1 is SEHNR and CDR2 FQNEAQ (reference sequence). This CDR3 is 14 amino acids long. The J segment lost 8 bases and the V segment lost 5 bases, leaving 11 bases of the junction unmatched. The TCR was taken from an adult in good health. The chain recombines TRBV7-9 with TRBJ1-1; 7 nucleotides match TRBD1. This sample comprised peripheral blood, obtained on day 0 of AZD1222 vaccination. CDR3 DNA: TGTGCCAGCAGCCCCAGGGGGGCGACAGGGGAAGCTTTCTTT. The encoded protein is CASSPRGATGEAFF.